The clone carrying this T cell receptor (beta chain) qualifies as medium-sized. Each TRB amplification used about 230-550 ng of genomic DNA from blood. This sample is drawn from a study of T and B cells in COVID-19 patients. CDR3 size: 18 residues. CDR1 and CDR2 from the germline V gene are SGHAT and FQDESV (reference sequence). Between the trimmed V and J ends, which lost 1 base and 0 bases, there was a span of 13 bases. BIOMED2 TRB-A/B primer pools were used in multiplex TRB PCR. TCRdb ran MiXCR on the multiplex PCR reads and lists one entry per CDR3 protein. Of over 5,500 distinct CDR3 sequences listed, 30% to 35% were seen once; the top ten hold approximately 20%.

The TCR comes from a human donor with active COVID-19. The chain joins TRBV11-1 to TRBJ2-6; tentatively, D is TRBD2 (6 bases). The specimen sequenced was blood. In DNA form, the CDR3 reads TGTGCCAGCAGCTTAGATCCGGGACTTACCTCTGGGGCCAACGTCCTGACTTTC. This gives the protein CASSLDPGLTSGANVLTF.